This paragraph covers one T cell receptor beta chain sequence. Its target antigen remains unknown. Base-call qualities are not available, and no considerably larger clone is one nucleotide away. Study subjects had biopsy-confirmed Merkel cell carcinoma that was MCPyV-positive, and every subject had positive serum antibodies to T-antigen. Genomic DNA was extracted from over five adjacent 10-micron frozen tumor sections without cell sorting or culture. Roughly 5 x 5 x 5 mm of tumor biopsy tissue was frozen in optimal cutting temperature compound. In the frozen biopsy, scout sections stained with hematoxylin and eosin confirmed plenty of Merkel cell carcinoma along with infiltrating cells. The CDR3 covers 12 residues, taking in both the cysteine and the phenylalanine. Only CDR3 DNA is held: 36 bases, read in frame from base 1. Reading the germline V gene (reference sequence) gives CDR1 SEHNR and CDR2 FQNEAQ. At the junction V is shortened by 7 bases and J by 1 base, with 8 bases in between.

This entry belongs to a study of T cell repertoires in Merkel cell carcinoma (dated by TCRdb to between 2017 and 2020). For context, the study as a whole: The study excluded patients who had received intralesional immunotherapy or systemic immune checkpoint blockade before the biopsy. The MCPyV-specific clonotypes were initially defined from expanded tumor-infiltrating lymphocytes through tetramer sorting, cloning and paired TCR sequencing. A diagnosis of MCPyV-positive Merkel cell carcinoma and successful in vitro expansion of tumor-infiltrating lymphocytes were required for inclusion. Broader findings and caveats from the paper: The study did not examine normal tissue biopsies.

The immunoSEQ assay was used both to sequence TRB CDR3 from tumor genomic DNA and to process the resulting data. The clones in this table, taken by TCRdb from immuneACCESS, are in-frame only. Not every clone is retained; where verified, under half of the shortfall comes from an unresolved V gene, and the cause of the rest is unknown. Counted in this sample were fewer than 15,000 clones; 76% of them appeared once. Jointly, the top ten make up about 15% of the sample. The chain uses TRBV7-9 and TRBJ2-7; the D gene is unclear. Sequenced input: tumor tissue. The TCR comes from an adult with Merkel cell carcinoma. The sequence in DNA is TGTGCCAGCACCCTAGGGTCCTACGAGCAGTACTTC. Its translation reads: CASTLGSYEQYF.